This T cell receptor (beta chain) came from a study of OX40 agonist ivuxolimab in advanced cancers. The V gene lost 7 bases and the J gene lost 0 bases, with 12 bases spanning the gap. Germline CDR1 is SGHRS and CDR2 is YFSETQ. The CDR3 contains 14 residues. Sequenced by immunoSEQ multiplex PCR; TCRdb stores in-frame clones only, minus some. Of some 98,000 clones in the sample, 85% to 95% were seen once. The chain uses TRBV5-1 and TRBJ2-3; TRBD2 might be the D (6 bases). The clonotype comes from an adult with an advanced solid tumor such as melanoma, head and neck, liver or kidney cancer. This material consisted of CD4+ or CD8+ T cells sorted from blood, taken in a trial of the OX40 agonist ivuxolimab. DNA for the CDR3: TGCGCCAGCGATTGGGGGGATAGCACAGATACGCAGTATTTT. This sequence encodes CASDWGDSTDTQYF.